Following are 17 T cell receptor beta chains from one sample sequenced in a study of PD-1 blockade in classical Hodgkin lymphoma. Each of the patients experienced relapse following autologous stem cell transplantation, and their brentuximab vedotin exposure differed. Sequencing was performed with immunoSEQ multiplex PCR; in TCRdb, only in-frame clones are kept and a portion is missing. The sample records some 84,000 clones, under 90% being singletons. The specimen was peripheral blood mononuclear cells (PBMCs), collected at baseline. The receptors originated from a human donor with classical Hodgkin lymphoma.

The rearrangement links TRBV4-2 to TRBJ2-7; 9 positions agree with TRBD1. The junction had 7 bases not matched to a gene; V was cut back by 5 bases and J by 5 bases. Germline V gene data show CDR1 as LGHNA and CDR2 as YNFKEQ. The CDR3 contains 14 residues. CDR3 sequence: CASSTRTGEDEQYF. The CDR3 DNA follows: TGTGCCAGCAGCACGCGGACAGGGGAGGACGAGCAGTACTTC.

The chain joins TRBV11-2 to TRBJ2-1, with 7 bases aligning to TRBD1. Germline assignment: CDR1 SGHAT and CDR2 FQNNGV. The CDR3 spans 17 residues. Trimming took 5 bases from V and 7 from J; bases not matched to a gene: 17. This CDR3 is CASSTLRGRTAYNEQFF. For the CDR3, the DNA is TGTGCCAGCAGCACCCTGAGGGGGCGAACAGCGTATAATGAGCAGTTCTTC.

The chain employs TRBV9 and TRBJ1-5; 11 bases agree with TRBD1. V lost 3 bases, J lost 4 bases, and 9 bases stayed unmatched. CDR3 length: 17 residues. Per germline, CDR1 SGDLS and CDR2 YYNGEE. The CDR3 is CASSAGQGGTINQPQHF. The CDR3 DNA follows: TGTGCCAGCAGCGCGGGACAGGGGGGGACTATAAATCAGCCCCAGCATTTT.

The sample holds a few counts of this clone. The gene calls are TRBV28 and TRBJ1-2; 8 bases are shared with TRBD1. This CDR3 contains 17 residues. Germline trimming cut 3 bases from V and 4 bases from J; bases unmatched to any gene: 13. Germline lookup yields CDR1 MDHEN and CDR2 SYDVKM. This CDR3 is CASSFGRTGRLGYGYTF. The DNA for the CDR3 is TGTGCCAGCAGTTTTGGTCGGACAGGGAGACTAGGCTATGGCTACACCTTC.

CDR3 sequence (DNA): TGTGCCAGCGGGGCCTTTACAGATACGCAGTATTTT. Its protein is CASGAFTDTQYF. The J gene is TRBJ2-3, the V gene TRBV14, with a tentative D call TRBD1 (5 bases). The CDR3 is made up of 12 amino acids. The germline CDR1 and CDR2 sequences are SGHDN and FVKESK. The V end lost 8 bases, the J end lost 3 bases, and 9 bases lay between the germline ends.

The chain is built from TRBV11-2 and TRBJ1-5; D not resolved. The CDR3 is made up of 14 amino acids. V lost 3 bases to trimming and J lost 3 bases, with 9 bases between them. CDR1 and CDR2 (germline): SGHAT, FQNNGV. The CDR3 region has the DNA TGTGCCAGCAGCTTGTTCGACGACAATCAGCCCCAGCATTTT. The encoded protein is CASSLFDDNQPQHF. The full variable domain, its missing parts supplied by reference TRBV11-2 and TRBJ1-5, is EAGVAQSPRYKIIEKRQSVAFWCNPISGHATLYWYQQILGQGPKLLIQFQNNGVVDDSQLPKDRFSAERLKGVDSTLKIQPAKLEDSAVYLCASSLFDDNQPQHFGDGTRLSIL.

This chain links TRBV18 with TRBJ1-5; no clear D gene. Germline-derived CDR1 and CDR2 are KGHSH and LQKENI. Trimming left V 2 bases short and J 3 bases short, with 5 bases between. CDR3 size: 13 residues. DNA of the CDR3: TGTGCCAGCTCACCAGACACCAATCAGCCCCAGCATTTT. It yields the protein CASSPDTNQPQHF.

This chain links TRBV6-5 with TRBJ2-1; D gene unclear. V lost 0 bases and J 0 bases, leaving 9 bases between the germline ends. Per the germline V gene, CDR1 is MNHEY and CDR2 is SVGAGI. The CDR3 is 16 residues long. CDR3 region: CASSYSARSSYNEQFF. CDR3 DNA: TGTGCCAGCAGTTACTCCGCCAGAAGCTCCTACAATGAGCAGTTCTTC.

The V call is TRBV19, the J call TRBJ1-5, with D perhaps TRBD1 (5 bases). Germline V lookup: CDR1 LNHDA, CDR2 SQIVND (reference sequence). Trimming removed 4 bases at V and 0 bases at J, with 10 bases between. This CDR3 has 15 amino acids. CDR3: CASSNGQGSNQPQHF. In DNA, the CDR3 is TGTGCCAGTAGTAATGGGCAGGGTAGCAATCAGCCCCAGCATTTT.

The chain carries TRBV7-6 and TRBJ1-1; possible D gene TRBD1, 6 bases. Germline CDR1 reads SGHVS; CDR2 reads FNYEAQ. The CDR3 is 14 amino acids. V lost 4 bases and J 1 base, leaving 10 bases between the germline ends. CDR3 amino acids: CASSSRDTNTEAFF. The CDR3 coding sequence is TGTGCCAGCAGCTCCAGGGACACGAACACTGAAGCTTTCTTT.

This clone was counted once. CDR3 DNA: TGTGCCAGCAGCCATGGACAGGGTTCCTACGAGCAGTACTTC. It encodes CASSHGQGSYEQYF. J is TRBJ2-7 and V is TRBV7-9, with TRBD1 identical over 8 bases. The CDR3 spans 14 residues. J gave up 1 base and V 5 bases, and 4 bases lay outside the gene matches. Germline values: CDR1 SEHNR, CDR2 FQNEAQ (reference sequence). Using reference TRBV7-9 and TRBJ2-7 for the parts outside the CDR3, the full variable domain is DTGVSQNPRHKITKRGQNVTFRCDPISEHNRLYWYRQTLGQGPEFLTYFQNEAQLEKSRLLSDRFSAERPKGSFSTLEIQRTEQGDSAMYLCASSHGQGSYEQYFGPGTRLTVT.

The chain combines TRBV30 with TRBJ2-1, with D unresolved. Germline V gene sequence: CDR1 GTSNPN, CDR2 SVGIG (reference sequence). This CDR3 has 15 residues. V shed 3 bases and J shed 8 bases, with 20 bases lying between them. CDR3 in DNA: TGTGCCTGGAGATCTAACTTGTTAGTAAGCTATGAGCAGTTCTTC. Its protein is CAWRSNLLVSYEQFF.

The V gene is TRBV7-9, the J gene TRBJ1-2, with 12 bases lining up with TRBD1. The CDR3 has 16 amino acids. Germline V gene lookup returns CDR1 SEHNR and CDR2 FQNEAQ (reference sequence). Trimming cost V 5 bases and J 8 bases; bases outside gene matches: 12. The CDR3 DNA reads TGTGCCAGCAGCATCATTACGGGACAGGGGGCGAGGGGCTACACCTTC. It yields the protein CASSIITGQGARGYTF.

This clone came up once. The chain is built from TRBV6-5 and TRBJ2-1; TRBD2 matches at 10 bases. The CDR3 runs 15 residues. CDR1 is MNHEY and CDR2 is SVGAGI in the germline V gene. The J segment lost 12 bases and the V segment lost 7 bases, leaving 15 bases of the junction unmatched. The CDR3 is CASTKPLAGALRQFF. In DNA, the CDR3 is TGTGCCAGCACCAAGCCCCTAGCGGGAGCTCTGCGGCAGTTCTTC.

The V and J genes are TRBV6-1 and TRBJ1-4; D perhaps matches TRBD1 (5 bases). The germline V gene has CDR1 MNHNS and CDR2 SASEGT. V lost 1 base and J lost 7, with 13 bases in between. This CDR3 spans 15 amino acids. The CDR3: CASSEVGLLSEKLFF. Written as DNA, the CDR3 is TGTGCCAGCAGTGAAGTGGGGCTGTTGAGTGAAAAACTGTTTTTT.

The genes are TRBV27 and TRBJ1-5, with D possibly being TRBD1 (6 bases). This CDR3 has 16 amino acids. V was cut by 1 base and J by 6 bases, with 16 bases left in between. The germline gives CDR1 MNHEY, CDR2 SMNVEV (reference sequence). In DNA form, the CDR3 reads TGTGCCAGCAGTTTATTCTCAGGGGCTGGTGCTCAGCCCCAGCATTTT. It translates to CASSLFSGAGAQPQHF.

The CDR3 protein is CASSRVTRGETQYF. CDR3 nucleotides: TGTGCCAGCAGCCGCGTGACTAGGGGGGAGACCCAGTACTTC. The chain joins TRBV6-5 to TRBJ2-5; D is perhaps TRBD1 or TRBD2 (6 bases each). V dropped 6 bases and J dropped 5 bases, with 16 bases sitting between them. The V gene's germline CDR1 is MNHEY and CDR2 SVGAGI. This CDR3 is built from 14 residues.